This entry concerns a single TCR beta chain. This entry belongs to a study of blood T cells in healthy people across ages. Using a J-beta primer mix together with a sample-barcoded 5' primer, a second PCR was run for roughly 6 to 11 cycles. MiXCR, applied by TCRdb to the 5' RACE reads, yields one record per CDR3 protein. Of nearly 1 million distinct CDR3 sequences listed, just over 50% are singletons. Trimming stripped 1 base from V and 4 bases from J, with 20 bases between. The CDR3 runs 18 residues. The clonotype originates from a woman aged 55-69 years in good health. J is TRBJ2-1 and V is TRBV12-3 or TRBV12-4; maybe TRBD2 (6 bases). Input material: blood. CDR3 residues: CASSLGDFLDTLYNEQFF. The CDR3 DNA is TGTGCCAGCAGTTTAGGGGACTTCCTCGACACCCTTTACAATGAGCAGTTCTTC.